This TCR beta chain was identified during a study of T cell clones after liver transplantation. Study details: Post-transplant blood was tracked for graft-donor-reactive T cell clones identified in a pre-transplant mixed lymphocyte reaction. Three of the eight recipients were HCV-positive; the rest had non-autoimmune, non-viral transplant indications.

Only in-frame clones appear in the TCRdb table, and some are missing; sequencing was by immunoSEQ multiplex PCR. This sample carries approximately 71,000 clones, 92% of them seen once, and the ten largest clones take roughly 0.9%. V dropped 7 bases and J dropped 0 bases, with 14 bases sitting between them. The CDR3 contains 15 residues. The germline V gene encodes CDR1 SGHRS and CDR2 YFSETQ. V and J are TRBV5-1 and TRBJ1-3, with a possible D match to TRBD1 (5 bases). The source material was CD4+ T cells from blood, sampled less than 26 months after liver transplant. The clonotype originates from a human patient who received a liver transplant. Part of the T cell pool may stem from the graft donor. This CDR3 is CASASGRSSGNTIYF. The CDR3 coding sequence is TGCGCCAGCGCCTCGGGACGAAGCTCTGGAAACACCATATATTTT.